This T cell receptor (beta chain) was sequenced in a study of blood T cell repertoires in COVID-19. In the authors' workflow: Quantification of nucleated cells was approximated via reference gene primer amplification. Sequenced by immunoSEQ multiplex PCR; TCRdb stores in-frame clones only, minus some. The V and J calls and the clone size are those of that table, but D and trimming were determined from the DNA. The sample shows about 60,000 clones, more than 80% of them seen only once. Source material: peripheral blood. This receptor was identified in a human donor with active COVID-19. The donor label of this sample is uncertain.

CDR3 region: CASSHIGEGSDNSPLHF. CDR3 coding DNA: TGTGCCAGCAGCCACATTGGGGAGGGGTCGGATAATTCACCCCTCCACTTT. V is TRBV4-2 and J is TRBJ1-6; perhaps TRBD1 as D (5 bases). CDR3 length: 17 amino acids. Germline assignment: CDR1 LGHNA and CDR2 YNFKEQ. V was trimmed by 3 bases and J by 5 bases, leaving 17 bases between them.